Described below is a single T cell receptor beta chain sequence and its context. Its cognate antigen is unknown. The sample comes from a study of cytomegalovirus exposure and HLA in healthy donors. Primers: 60 Vbeta forward and 13 Jbeta reverse. Data came from immunoSEQ multiplex PCR; TCRdb stores just in-frame clones and leaves some out. The repertoire holds over 50,000 clones, with about 90% as singletons. Study-level results: Per a later analysis, HLA-associated TCR beta chains showed more clonal expansion than other, equally common TCR beta chains. In an earlier analysis, about 87% or about 30%: the productive usage of most TCR beta V segments.

Input material: PBMCs. The TCR sequence derives from a man aged 30-40 years in good health and CMV-seropositive.

In nucleotides, the CDR3 is TGTGCCAGCAGTTTTAGGGGGGGAGGGAGCAGTGGCTTCTATGGCTACACCTTC. Protein sequence: CASSFRGGGSSGFYGYTF. This rearrangement joins TRBV27 to TRBJ1-2; the D gene is possibly TRBD1 (6 bases). In germline, CDR1 is MNHEY, CDR2 SMNVEV (reference sequence). Trimming pared 3 bases from V and 4 bases from J, leaving 24 bases between. The CDR3 totals 18 residues.